This entry lists 31 T cell receptor beta chains sequenced from one sample in a study of tumor-infiltrating lymphocytes in primary liver carcinoma. Between roughly 17 and 31 mg of unsorted bulk tissue served as the source from which RNA and DNA were co-extracted. Researchers generated TCR beta cDNA from roughly 500 ng of total RNA, relying on a constant-region primer. Slightly modified ARM-PCR, run as three nested multiplex PCR rounds, produced the TCR beta libraries. TRBV1-TRBV30 forward primers and a C-beta reverse primer were used in the first two PCR rounds, which each ran for 9 to 10 cycles. TCRdb re-called the multiplex PCR reads with MiXCR, one entry per CDR3 protein. This sample carries roughly 49,000 distinct CDR3 sequences, around 64% of them seen once, and the ten largest clones take just under 30%. The sequenced sample consisted of liver tumor tissue from sampling region 5. Subset in this sample: tumor region T5, tumor centre. Receptors were obtained from a man aged 40-55 years with primary liver carcinoma and hepatitis B virus infection.

The V and J genes are TRBV11-2 and TRBJ2-7, with D unclear. Trimming cost V 6 bases and J 2 bases, with 17 bases left between them. Per the germline V gene, CDR1 is SGHAT and CDR2 is FQNNGV. The CDR3 is 15 amino acids. The DNA for the CDR3 is TGTGCCAGCAGTTTCGGCGCGACTCTACCCTACGAGCAGTACTTC. Translated, it gives CASSFGATLPYEQYF.

The chain employs TRBV18 and TRBJ2-3, with 8 bases matching TRBD2. Germline CDR1 reads KGHSH; CDR2 reads LQKENI. This CDR3 is 15 amino acids long. V trimming: 5 bases; J trimming: 1 base; junction bases outside the gene matches: 5. Written as DNA, the CDR3 is TGTGCCAGCTCAGCTACTAGCGGAGGCACAGATACGCAGTATTTT. Its translation: CASSATSGGTDTQYF.

This clonotype was picked up many times. This rearrangement joins TRBV4-1 to TRBJ2-3; 13 bases are a match to TRBD2. CDR1 is MGHRA and CDR2 is YSYEKL in the germline V gene. J gave up 1 base and V 2 bases, and 12 bases lay outside the gene matches. The CDR3 extends over 20 amino acids. The CDR3 DNA follows: TGCGCCAGCAGCCAACCGGGACTAGCGGGGTCTCCTAGCGGCACAGATACGCAGTATTTT. Its translation: CASSQPGLAGSPSGTDTQYF.

Details on this clonotype: At one boundary the junction diverges from the germline segment, which might be a read error. The CDR3 loop reads CAISKSRSAHEQFF. The CDR3 coding sequence is TGTGCCATCAGTAAGTCTAGGTCGGCCCATGAGCAGTTCTTC. The chain carries TRBV10-3 and TRBJ2-1, with unresolved D. The CDR3 spans 14 residues. Germline-derived CDR1 and CDR2 are ENHRY and SYGVKD.

The CDR3 here is CASSIDPGQGSYEQYF. The CDR3 DNA is TGTGCCAGCAGCATCGACCCGGGACAGGGAAGCTACGAGCAGTACTTC. V usage is TRBV11-2 and J usage is TRBJ2-7; 9 bases are shared with TRBD1. V gave up 5 bases and J gave up 3 bases; unmatched junction bases: 11. The CDR3 runs to 16 residues. Germline CDR1 reads SGHAT; CDR2 reads FQNNGV.

About this clonotype: The CDR3 end shows no conserved phenylalanine or tryptophan, and so a read error is likely. The DNA is left out, because the CDR3 cannot be placed on it with certainty; the CDR3 is given as TCRdb lists it. This chain links TRBV11-2 with TRBJ2-2; the table's D call, TRBD2, was not checked against the DNA. The CDR3 has 16 residues if both end residues are counted. Per germline, CDR1 SGHAT and CDR2 FQNNGV. This CDR3 is CASSVVALAGTGELFY.

Regarding this clonotype: An end of the junction differs from the germline gene, which may be a read error. V and J are TRBV11-2 and TRBJ2-7; no clear D. The V gene's germline CDR1 is SGHAT and CDR2 FQNNGV. This CDR3 region has 14 residues. CDR3 nucleotide sequence: TGTGCTAGCAGCCTAACCAACGGAGCCTACGAGCAATACTTC. Protein: CASSLTNGAYEQYF. Full variable domain (missing parts from reference TRBV11-2 and TRBJ2-7): EAGVAQSPRYKIIEKRQSVAFWCNPISGHATLYWYQQILGQGPKLLIQFQNNGVVDDSQLPKDRFSAERLKGVDSTLKIQPAKLEDSAVYLCASSLTNGAYEQYFGPGTRLTVT.

This clonotype came up a few times. A much larger clone differs by one base, so this may be a read error. The chain uses TRBV10-3 and TRBJ2-2, with D perhaps assigned TRBD1 or TRBD2 (5 bases each). V gave up 4 bases and J gave up 4 bases, with 13 bases separating them. The germline V gene encodes CDR1 ENHRY and CDR2 SYGVKD. This CDR3 has 15 amino acids. CDR3 amino acids: CAISGGEGLTGELFF. The CDR3 DNA follows: TGTGCCATCAGTGGAGGGGAAGGCCTCACCGGGGAGCTGTTTTTT.

V gene TRBV6-6 combines with J gene TRBJ2-6; D might be TRBD1 (6 bases). With 5 bases removed from V and 13 bases from J, the gap between germline ends came to 21 bases. This CDR3 spans 15 amino acids. Germline CDR1 reads MNHNY; CDR2 reads SVGAGI (reference sequence). The CDR3 reads CASSPTGSGVNVLTF. Here the CDR3 DNA reads TGTGCCAGCAGTCCTACAGGGTCCGGGGTCAATGTCCTGACTTTC.

On this clonotype itself: It is likely a read error, because the conserved phenylalanine at the end of the CDR3 is missing. The V gene is TRBV4-1, the J gene TRBJ2-7; a weak D match, TRBD2 (6 bases). This CDR3 comprises 16 residues. Per germline, CDR1 MGHRA and CDR2 YSYEKL. The CDR3 is CANSQDFSGCSYEQYL. In DNA, the CDR3 is TGCGCCAACAGCCAAGATTTTAGCGGATGCTCCTACGAGCAGTACCTC.

A remark on this clonotype: Since a much larger clone is just one base distant, this may be a read error. The V gene is TRBV21-1, the J gene TRBJ1-2; TRBD1 is the table's D call, not checked against the DNA. TRBV21-1 is classified as a pseudogene. The CDR3 consists of 15 residues. In DNA form, the CDR3 reads TGTGCCAACAGCAAAGCGACAGGGGAGGCCTATGGCTACACCTTC. This codes for CANSKATGEAYGYTF.

On this clonotype itself: This clone may be a read error of a much larger clone one base away. V and J are TRBV7-8 and TRBJ2-1; 8 nucleotides line up with TRBD2. Germline V CDR1 and CDR2: SGHVS, FQNEAQ. CDR3 length: 19 amino acids. In DNA, the CDR3 is TGTGCCAGCAGCTTACGTAGGAGTAGCGGGATCTCCTCCTACAATGAGCAGTCCTTC. It codes for CASSLRRSSGISSYNEQSF.

A remark on this clonotype: Given the absence of the conserved phenylalanine or tryptophan at the CDR3 end, a read error is likely. It is unclear where the CDR3 begins or ends on the DNA, so no DNA is shown, and the CDR3 is as TCRdb lists it. The genes are TRBV11-2 and TRBJ2-2; TRBD1, the D gene given by the table, was not confirmed from the DNA. The CDR3 is made up of 17 amino acids, end residues included. Per the germline V gene, CDR1 is SGHAT and CDR2 is FQNNGV. This CDR3 reads CASSFDRDWVGTGELLY.

Comments on this clonotype: The germline gene is not matched at one end of the junction; a read error may be the cause. The chain employs TRBV4-2 and TRBJ2-4; 11 bases fit TRBD2. The germline CDR1 and CDR2 sequences are LGHNA and YNFKEQ. CDR3 length equals 16 residues. The CDR3 sequence is CASSQGLAGGQDIQYF. The CDR3, as DNA: TGTGCCAGCAGCCAAGGATTAGCGGGAGGGCAGGACATTCAATACTTC.

For this clonotype: At one of its ends the junction is not consistent with the germline gene, which may arise from a read error. This chain joins TRBV11-2 and TRBJ2-3; 7 bases align to TRBD1. The CDR3 consists of 14 residues. Germline lookup yields CDR1 SGHAT and CDR2 FQNNGV. CDR3 DNA sequence: TGTACCAGCAGCGTTCGGGACAGCTCAGATACGCAGTATTTT. Translation: CTSSVRDSSDTQYF.

Comments on this clonotype: Possible read error: a much larger clone is one base away. The chain joins TRBV5-1 to TRBJ2-1, with a tentative D call TRBD2 (6 bases). This CDR3 spans 15 amino acids. Germline V gene sequence: CDR1 SGHRS, CDR2 YFSETQ. In nucleotides, the CDR3 is TGCACCAGCAGCTCCGGGGGAGACTCCTACAATGAGCAGTTCTTC. Its translation is CTSSSGGDSYNEQFF.

To note about this clonotype: A read error may account for a junction end that differs from germline. The chain is built from TRBV6-2 or TRBV6-3 and TRBJ2-4; 8 bases align to TRBD2. Germline V gives CDR1 MNHEY, CDR2 SVGEGT. The CDR3 loop spans 19 amino acids. The CDR3 reads CASSPPGLGISLVKNIQYF. The CDR3 DNA reads TGTGCCAGCAGTCCACCGGGACTAGGCATCTCACTAGTCAAAAACATTCAGTACTTT.

The sample holds many counts of this clonotype. This chain uses TRBV12-3 or TRBV12-4 with TRBJ2-2, with D possibly matching TRBD2 (6 bases). The germline V and J ends were trimmed by 2 bases and 1 base, with 8 bases remaining between them. This CDR3 has 15 amino acids. This chain's CDR3 is CASSLRGLNTGELFF. The CDR3 region has the DNA TGTGCCAGCAGTTTAAGGGGACTGAACACCGGGGAGCTGTTTTTT.

Concerning this clonotype itself: Without the conserved terminal phenylalanine or tryptophan, this CDR3 likely stems from a read error. The chain employs TRBV6-5 and TRBJ1-1; D may be TRBD1 (5 bases). The CDR3 runs to 18 residues. CDR1 and CDR2 from the germline V gene are MNHEY and SVGAGI. CDR3 bases: TGCGCCAGCACCCCACACAGGTTGGGGAAGGGGCTGAACACTGAAGCTTTCCTT. This codes for CASTPHRLGKGLNTEAFL.

This clonotype was seen repeatedly, ten times or more. The rearrangement uses TRBV4-1 and TRBJ1-3; D possibly corresponds to TRBD1 (6 bases). V was trimmed by 1 base and J by 4 bases, leaving 11 bases between them. The CDR3 has 15 residues. Looked up from germline, CDR1 is MGHRA and CDR2 is YSYEKL. As DNA, the CDR3 is TGCGCCAGCAGCCAAGCGTGGACAGCCGGAAACACCATATATTTT. Residues: CASSQAWTAGNTIYF.

About this clonotype itself: The junction and the germline gene differ at one end; a read error may be behind it. The chain carries TRBV11-2 and TRBJ1-6, with D perhaps TRBD1 (5 bases). The CDR3 is made up of 16 amino acids. Germline V gene data show CDR1 as SGHAT and CDR2 as FQNNGV. The CDR3 protein is CVSHLGVSGEGSPLHF. CDR3 nucleotide sequence: TGTGTCAGCCACTTAGGGGTCTCTGGAGAAGGTTCACCCCTCCACTTT.

To note about this clonotype: The CDR3 does not close with the conserved phenylalanine or tryptophan, likely indicating a read error. The CDR3 coding sequence is TGTGCCAGCAACTTTGATCGGGACAGGGTCGGGACCGGGGAGCTGTTTTCT. Its protein product is CASNFDRDRVGTGELFS. This chain uses TRBV11-2 with TRBJ2-2; 9 positions match TRBD1. With 7 bases clipped from V and 5 bases from J, the junction kept 14 bases outside the gene matches. From germline, CDR1 is SGHAT and CDR2 FQNNGV. The CDR3 loop spans 17 amino acids.

The sample holds a few counts of this clonotype. Compared with germline, one end of the junction differs, possibly owing to a read error. The rearrangement links TRBV29-1 to TRBJ1-2, with no clear D. Germline V gene data show CDR1 as SQVTM and CDR2 as ANQGSEA. CDR3 length equals 13 residues. Written as DNA, the CDR3 is TGCAGCGCTGAAGCACCAGGAGTTGGTGACTACACCTTC. It codes for CSAEAPGVGDYTF.

About this clonotype itself: The CDR3 does not close with the conserved phenylalanine or tryptophan, likely indicating a read error. V gene TRBV5-4 combines with J gene TRBJ2-7; D is undetermined. The V end was cut by 3 bases, the J end by 2 bases, with 12 bases between. This CDR3 region has 14 residues. The germline CDR1 and CDR2 sequences are SGHNT and YYREEE (reference sequence). The CDR3 loop reads CASSSIETAYEQYL. CDR3 DNA sequence: TGTGCCAGCAGCTCAATAGAAACGGCCTACGAGCAGTACTTA.

This clonotype came up a few times. Possible read error: a much larger clone is one base away. V and J are TRBV12-3 or TRBV12-4 and TRBJ2-5, with 12 nucleotides matching TRBD2. The CDR3 has 16 amino acids. This CDR3 is CTSSSTSGRAGETQYF. CDR3 in DNA: TGTACCAGCAGCTCGACTAGCGGGAGAGCGGGTGAGACCCAGTACTTC.

Comments on this clonotype: The CDR3 does not close with the conserved phenylalanine or tryptophan, likely indicating a read error. Because the CDR3's place on the DNA is in doubt, the DNA is left out and the CDR3 is given as listed by TCRdb. This chain uses TRBV11-2 with TRBJ1-6; TRBD1 is the table's D call and was not checked against the DNA. Ends included, the CDR3 has 14 residues. The germline V gene encodes CDR1 SGHAT and CDR2 FQNNGV. CDR3 sequence: CASSLQGANAPLLL.

In the case of this clonotype: A junction end diverges from the germline sequence, so it may reflect a read error. V and J are TRBV6-5 and TRBJ2-1, with 9 bases lining up with TRBD2. The CDR3 runs to 15 residues. Per the germline V gene, CDR1 is MNHEY and CDR2 is SVGAGI. This chain's CDR3 is CVSRYGLAGHYEQFF. The CDR3 bases are TGTGTCAGCAGATATGGTCTAGCGGGGCACTATGAGCAGTTCTTC.

A remark on this clonotype: One end of the junction is discordant with germline, which a read error may explain. The rearrangement joins TRBV6-1 to TRBJ2-2; perhaps TRBD2 as D (5 bases). Germline-derived CDR1 and CDR2 are MNHNS and SASEGT. This CDR3 is 16 amino acids long. The CDR3 DNA follows: TGTGCCAGCAGCCAGGTTAGTCGGGCGAACACCGGGGATCTGTTTTTT. Protein sequence: CASSQVSRANTGDLFF.

On this clonotype itself: An end of the junction does not agree with germline; a read error may underlie this. The CDR3 nucleotides read TGCAGCGTCCGGACAGGGGCTGATTACGGGCAGTACTTC. Translating gives CSVRTGADYGQYF. The V gene is TRBV29-1, the J gene TRBJ2-7; TRBD1 agrees at 9 bases. Germline V lookup: CDR1 SQVTM, CDR2 ANQGSEA. This CDR3 contains 13 residues.

Many counts were recorded for this clonotype. This may arise from a read error, as a much more abundant clone is one base away. V is TRBV29-1 and J is TRBJ2-2; D call uncertain. Trimming cost V 4 bases and J 1 base, with 4 bases left between them. Germline CDR1 SQVTM, CDR2 ANQGSEA. The CDR3 runs 12 residues. CDR3 sequence reads: CSVAGNTGELFF. The CDR3 nucleotides read TGCAGCGTTGCGGGGAACACCGGGGAGCTGTTTTTT.

This clonotype was observed a handful of times. An end of the junction differs from the germline gene, which may be a read error. DNA of the CDR3: TGTGCCAGCAGTTTATTTCTGGACCCTAACTATGGCTGCACCTTC. Its protein is CASSLFLDPNYGCTF. The rearrangement joins TRBV28 to TRBJ1-2; D unresolved. The CDR3 contains 15 residues. The germline V gene has CDR1 MDHEN and CDR2 SYDVKM.